The next 7 T cell receptor beta chains were all read from a single sample in a study of regulatory T cells in long-lasting Graves disease. Specified time point: newly diagnosed GD, antithyroid drugs for less than 3 months. PBMCs were the source of the RNA used for TCR sequencing. Construction of TCR beta libraries relied on iRepertoire HTBI primers and on Arm-PCR targeting CDR3 regions. TCRdb called the multiplex PCR reads again in MiXCR, with one record for every CDR3 protein. This table holds about 350,000 distinct CDR3 sequences, under 20% found once. This sample was also put to use in a study of T cells in Graves' hyperthyroidism and ophthalmopathy.

The material sequenced was peripheral blood mononuclear cells (PBMCs), taken at new diagnosis, from a patient treated with antithyroid drugs. These receptors were taken from a woman between 18 and 30 years old with Graves disease.

This clonotype was counted at least ten times. J is TRBJ2-2 and V is TRBV6-1; D is unresolved. V shed 7 bases and J shed 2 bases, with 11 bases lying between them. Germline V gene data show CDR1 as MNHNS and CDR2 as SASEGT. The CDR3 sequence is 14 residues long. CDR3 coding DNA: TGTGCCAGCAAAGAGACGACCAACACCGGGGAGCTGTTTTTT. It codes for CASKETTNTGELFF.

This clonotype has at least ten counts. The chain employs TRBV6-1 and TRBJ2-1; TRBD1 agrees at 8 bases. Germline loops: CDR1 MNHNS, CDR2 SASEGT. The V and J ends lost 6 bases and 4 bases, in that order; junction bases with no gene match: 17. The CDR3 spans 18 residues. CDR3 residues: CASSRITPLTGEYNEQFF. CDR3 DNA sequence: TGTGCCAGCAGCCGAATTACCCCATTGACAGGGGAATACAATGAGCAGTTCTTC.

The chain recombines TRBV30 with TRBJ2-3, with TRBD1 as a possible D gene (5 bases). Between the trimmed V and J ends, which lost 3 bases and 1 base, there was a span of 8 bases. The length of the CDR3 is 13 residues. Germline CDR1 is GTSNPN and CDR2 is SVGIG (reference sequence). The CDR3 here is CAWSRVGTDTQYF. The CDR3 DNA sequence: TGTGCCTGGAGCAGGGTGGGCACAGATACGCAGTATTTT.

DNA of the CDR3: TGTGCCAGCACGGGAAGCCCCGAGCAGTACTTC. This codes for CASTGSPEQYF. This chain links TRBV2 with TRBJ2-7; a possible D gene is TRBD2 (5 bases). Trimming shortened V by 7 bases and J by 6 bases, and 10 bases separated the two germline ends. Looked up from germline, CDR1 is SNHLY and CDR2 is FYNNEI. This CDR3 region has 11 residues.

This clonotype appeared many times. The CDR3 loop reads CASSLNRGADTQYF. CDR3 DNA: TGTGCCAGCAGCCTCAATCGAGGCGCAGATACGCAGTATTTT. This sequence joins TRBV27 and TRBJ2-3; D is unclear. V gave up 6 bases and J gave up 4 bases, with 14 bases separating them. The CDR3 loop spans 14 amino acids. Germline lookup yields CDR1 MNHEY and CDR2 SMNVEV (reference sequence).

The chain is built from TRBV12-3 or TRBV12-4 and TRBJ2-1, with 14 bases identical to TRBD2. Trimming at V came to 4 bases and at J to 9 bases, leaving 8 bases not matched to a gene. The CDR3 has 16 amino acids. The CDR3 spells CASSSTGTSGSLEQFF. The CDR3 nucleotides read TGTGCCAGCAGTTCCACCGGGACTAGCGGGAGTCTTGAGCAGTTCTTC.

This clonotype was detected ten times or more. V is TRBV4-1 and J is TRBJ1-1; D gene unclear. Germline V gene sequence: CDR1 MGHRA, CDR2 YSYEKL. The ends were cut back, 2 bases at V and 4 bases at J, with 5 bases in the middle. The CDR3 covers 12 residues. For the CDR3, the DNA is TGCGCCAGCAGCCAATCCGCCACTGAAGCTTTCTTT. Its translation is CASSQSATEAFF.